The rows below give T cell receptor beta chains drawn from one sample of a study of blood T cell repertoires in COVID-19. The table came from immunoSEQ multiplex PCR; TCRdb's copy has only in-frame clones and leaves some out. The top ten hold 4% to 5.5% of the sample, which has 130,000 or so clones, about 79% seen once. Sequences were obtained from peripheral blood. Source of these receptors: a woman in her 70s with acute or convalescent COVID-19. Each CDR3 is given with its conserved first and last residue. A D gene is named only where the DNA matches it firmly. Only some rows state a clone size, as once, few, many or a class for expanded clones.

TRBV15	NA	TRBD1	TRBJ1-6	TGTGCCACCAGCAGAACAGGGGGCAATTGGGGCGCCTATAATTCACCCCTCCACTTT	CATSRTGGNWGAYNSPLHF
TRBV4-2	NA	NA	TRBJ1-1	TGTGCCAGCAGCCAAGATGCGGGTGCGGCTGAAGCTTTCTTT	CASSQDAGAAEAFF
TRBV4-3	NA	TRBD1	TRBJ1-2	TGCGCCAGCAGCCAAGATAGGGGGCAGAACTATGGCTACACCTTC	CASSQDRGQNYGYTF
TRBV4-3	NA	NA	TRBJ2-2	TGCGCCAGCAGCCAAGGGTTGCTCCTAAACACCGGGGAGCTGTTTTTT	CASSQGLLLNTGELFF
TRBV5-1	few	NA	TRBJ1-6	TGCGCCAGCAGCTATGGACAGAGGGAATCACCCCTCCACTTT	CASSYGQRESPLHF
TRBV5-6	NA	NA	TRBJ2-5	TGTGCCAGCAGCTTTGGGGCCGGGCAAGAGACCCAGTACTTC	CASSFGAGQETQYF
TRBV4-3	NA	NA	TRBJ2-1	TGCGCCAGCAGCAACAGGGTAGGGCTGGGGAATGAGCAGTTCTTC	CASSNRVGLGNEQFF
TRBV7-9	NA	NA	TRBJ2-1	TGTGCCAGCAGCTTACAGGGGGGTTACAATGAGCAGTTCTTC	CASSLQGGYNEQFF
TRBV24-1	NA	TRBD1	TRBJ2-6	TGTGCCACCAGTGACGTTTTAGACAGGGGGGCTGGGGCCAACGTCCTGACTTTC	CATSDVLDRGAGANVLTF
TRBV4-3	NA	NA	TRBJ1-1	TGCGCCAGCAGCCAAACTCGGAACACTGAAGCTTTCTTT	CASSQTRNTEAFF
TRBV10-1	NA	NA	TRBJ1-1	TGCGCCAGCAGTGAGTCGACTCATGGAGCCACTGAAGCTTTCTTT	CASSESTHGATEAFF
TRBV29-1	NA	TRBD1	TRBJ2-1	TGCAGCGTTGAGAGGGCAGGGGGTTTGAACCTCCGGGATGAGCAGTTCTTC	CSVERAGGLNLRDEQFF
TRBV5-1	NA	TRBD2	TRBJ2-7	TGCGCCAGCAGCTTGGGGGCTAGCGGGGGTGTCTCCTACGAGCAGTACTTC	CASSLGASGGVSYEQYF
TRBV19	once	NA	TRBJ2-2	TGTGCCAGTAGGAAGTCGGGAAGCTACACCGGGGAGCTGTTTTTT	CASRKSGSYTGELFF
TRBV7-2	NA	NA	TRBJ2-2	TGTGCCAGCAGATGGGCCACCGGGGAGCTGTTTTTT	CASRWATGELFF
TRBV5-1	NA	TRBD1	TRBJ1-1	TGCGCCAGCAGCACACGACAGGGAAGAGCTTTCTTT	CASSTRQGRAFF
TRBV2	NA	NA	TRBJ1-6	TGTGCCAGCAGGGATTCAGGGGCAGGGCCACCCCTCCACTTT	CASRDSGAGPPLHF